This T cell receptor (beta chain) comes out of a study of CD8 T cells in ankylosing spondylitis. Points from the study as a whole: Disease-linked clones bore a CD8+ phenotype, appearing relatively rarely in peripheral blood. A TCR beta motif made of about 8 highly homologous variants seemed typical of ankylosing spondylitis blood. According to the report, clones linked to the disease were significantly enriched in matched synovial fluid samples taken from ankylosing spondylitis patients.

Germline V gene data show CDR1 as SGHVS and CDR2 as FNYEAQ. This CDR3 comprises 17 residues. With V trimmed by 3 bases and J by 0 bases, 6 bases remained unmatched. As to this clonotype: Its antigen is unidentified.

TCRdb passed the 5' RACE reads through MiXCR, listing each CDR3 protein once. The repertoire holds 200,000 to 250,000 distinct CDR3 sequences, with roughly 24% as singletons. Input material: blood, either unsorted or a sorted T cell fraction (not recorded which). This clonotype originated in a male donor with ankylosing spondylitis or in good health (not recorded which). The chain employs TRBV7-6 and TRBJ1-3; 9 bases match TRBD1. CDR3 protein: CASSLGQGWSSGNTIYF. CDR3 sequence (DNA): TGTGCCAGCAGCTTGGGACAGGGTTGGAGCTCTGGAAACACCATATATTTT.